These T cell receptor beta chains were read from a single sample in a study of Ad26.COV2.S vaccination and SARS-CoV-2 variants. Assay: immunoSEQ multiplex PCR; the TCRdb copy retains only in-frame clones and omits some. The sample carries approximately 500,000 clones, about 83% recorded once. Material: peripheral blood, obtained in a trial of Ad26.COV2.S vaccine versus placebo. These receptors came from a person between 18 and 65 years old who received the Ad26.COV2.S COVID-19 vaccine or a placebo. Both conserved end residues are part of each CDR3. The order of the fields is J gene, clone size, D gene, V gene, CDR3 DNA, CDR3 protein. A D gene is named only where the DNA matches it firmly. Where a row states a size, it is once, few, many or the class of an expanded clone; other rows omit it.

TRBJ2-1 NA TRBD2 TRBV7-9 TGTGCCAGCAGCTTAGGGGAGGGCCTCAGTACGAATGAGCAGTTCTTC CASSLGEGLSTNEQFF
TRBJ2-1 NA NA TRBV7-8 TGTGCCAGCAGCTTTAACCCCCAACAGTACATCTCCTACAATGAGCAGTTCTTC CASSFNPQQYISYNEQFF
TRBJ1-2 NA NA TRBV29-1 TGCAGCGCCATGAGTAGGTACCCCCTAAATAACTATGGCTACACCTTC CSAMSRYPLNNYGYTF
TRBJ2-7 NA TRBD1 TRBV28 TGTGCCAGCCGTGGACAGGGGTGGTCCGAGCAGTACTTC CASRGQGWSEQYF
TRBJ1-4 NA NA TRBV4-2 TGTGCCAGCAGTAGGTTGGGCTCCGAAAAACTGTTTTTT CASSRLGSEKLFF
TRBJ2-3 once NA TRBV7-2 TGTGCCAGCAGACGAGATAGCGCGTTCGGAGATACGCAGTATTTT CASRRDSAFGDTQYF
TRBJ1-2 NA TRBD1 TRBV28 TGTGCCAGCAGTTCACTTCGCGGGACAGGGGCCGGCGGCTACACCTTC CASSSLRGTGAGGYTF
TRBJ1-4 NA TRBD1 TRBV7-2 TGTGCCAGCACCTCAGGGGGGACTAATGAAAAACTGTTTTTT CASTSGGTNEKLFF
TRBJ2-1 NA TRBD2 TRBV5-1 TGCGCCAGCAGCCGGGTGACTAGCGGCAGGGAGGCGGATGAGCAGTTCTTC CASSRVTSGREADEQFF
TRBJ2-7 NA NA TRBV20-1 TGCAGTGCTAGTCAGGGAAGGGGGACCCGAACCTACGAGCAGTACTTC CSASQGRGTRTYEQYF
TRBJ2-6 NA NA TRBV5-5 TGTGCCAGCAGCACGGGCTCTGGGGCCAACGTCCTGACTTTC CASSTGSGANVLTF
TRBJ2-1 NA NA TRBV9 TGTGCCAGCAGTCAAAGCTCCTACAATGAGCAGTTCTTC CASSQSSYNEQFF
TRBJ2-7 NA TRBD1 TRBV18 TGTGCCAGCTCACAACAGGGGAACGAGCAGTACTTC CASSQQGNEQYF
TRBJ1-2 NA NA TRBV10-3 TGTGCCATCAGTATGGACCCCTATGGCTACACCTTC CAISMDPYGYTF
TRBJ1-3 NA TRBD1 TRBV5-8 TGTGCCAGCAGCTATGTCTGGGGACAGGGAGACACCATATATTTT CASSYVWGQGDTIYF
TRBJ1-2 NA NA TRBV19 TGTGCCAGTAGTACGACTTCGACAGCTAACTATGGCTACACCTTC CASSTTSTANYGYTF
TRBJ2-7 NA NA TRBV7-2 TGTGCCAGCAGCTCTGCGGGGCGGGTCCCGTACTTC CASSSAGRVPYF
TRBJ2-1 NA NA TRBV7-3 TGTGCCAGCAGCTTAGGGGTGCCCAATGATTACAATGAGCAGTTCTTC CASSLGVPNDYNEQFF
TRBJ2-2 NA NA TRBV2 TGTGCCAGCAGGAGAGGGCAGAGCACCGGGGAGCTGTTTTTT CASRRGQSTGELFF
TRBJ2-5 NA NA TRBV7-9 TGTGCCAGCAGCTTAGAGGTGGAGACCCAGTACTTC CASSLEVETQYF
TRBJ1-1 once NA TRBV9 TGTGCCAGCAGCGTCTCCAGGGTCGTGCCTGAAGCTTTCTTT CASSVSRVVPEAFF
TRBJ2-1 once NA TRBV12-3/TRBV12-4 TGTGCCAGCAGCCCGTCCGGCGAGCAGTTCTTC CASSPSGEQFF
TRBJ2-1 NA NA TRBV30 TGTGCCTGGAGTGTATTCGGAGATAACTACAATGAGCAGTTCTTC CAWSVFGDNYNEQFF
TRBJ2-1 NA TRBD2 TRBV5-1 TGCGCCAGCAGCTTATCGTCGGGACTAGCGGGAAGAAGTTACAATGAGCAGTTCTTC CASSLSSGLAGRSYNEQFF
TRBJ2-5 once TRBD2 TRBV12-3/TRBV12-4 TGTGCCAGCAGCCCACCGGGGGGGGAGACCCAGTACTTC CASSPPGGETQYF
TRBJ2-5 NA NA TRBV28 TGTGCCAGCACCACCGGGACCCAAGAGACCCAGTACTTC CASTTGTQETQYF
TRBJ1-5 NA NA TRBV7-2 TGTGCCAGCAGCCCTGGCGGTAATAGCAATCAGCCCCAGCATTTT CASSPGGNSNQPQHF
TRBJ1-1 NA NA TRBV3-1/TRBV3-2 TGTGCCAGCAGCCAAGGAGGGGGGAGCACTGAAGCTTTCTTT CASSQGGGSTEAFF
TRBJ2-3 NA NA TRBV27 TGTGCCAGCAGCCCCGAGGGGCGGACGAGAGATACGCAGTATTTT CASSPEGRTRDTQYF
TRBJ2-3 NA NA TRBV6-5 TGTGCCAGCAGTTATTCAGCAGGCACAGATACGCAGTATTTT CASSYSAGTDTQYF
TRBJ2-1 NA NA TRBV10-3 TGTGCCATCAGTGAGTCGACCCCAGCGGAGCAGTTCTTC CAISESTPAEQFF
TRBJ2-7 NA NA TRBV6-5 TGTGCCAGCAGCCCCAGCCTCTACGAGCAGTACTTC CASSPSLYEQYF
TRBJ2-2 NA TRBD2 TRBV9 TGTGCCAGCAGCGCCGGGACTACCAACACCGGGGAGCTGTTTTTT CASSAGTTNTGELFF
TRBJ2-6 NA NA TRBV19 TGTGCCAGTAGTATCGTGCGGAGAGCGGATGCTTCTGGGGCCAACGTCCTGACTTTC CASSIVRRADASGANVLTF
TRBJ2-5 NA NA TRBV19 TGTGCCAGTAGCGTCTGGGGGGAGACCCAGTACTTC CASSVWGETQYF
TRBJ2-7 NA NA TRBV11-3 TGTGCCAGCAGCTTAGGAATACAGGGCCACGAGCAGTACTTC CASSLGIQGHEQYF
TRBJ2-7 NA NA TRBV6-6 TGTGCCAGCCTCGGTGAGGAGAACTACGAGCAGTACTTC CASLGEENYEQYF
TRBJ2-2 once NA TRBV27 TGTGCCAGCAGTTTACAGGCGAGGTTCTCCGGGGAGCTGTTTTTT CASSLQARFSGELFF
TRBJ2-1 NA TRBD1 TRBV14 TGTGCCAGCAGCCCAAGGGGACAGGGGGCTTACAATGAGCAGTTCTTC CASSPRGQGAYNEQFF
TRBJ2-7 NA TRBD1 TRBV5-5 TGTGCCAGCGGGACAGGGGACTACGAGCAGTACTTC CASGTGDYEQYF
TRBJ2-3 NA NA TRBV2 TGTGCCAGCAGTGAACGACCAGATACGCAGTATTTT CASSERPDTQYF